The present TCR beta chain was sequenced within a study of T cells in Graves' hyperthyroidism and ophthalmopathy. RNA transcripts yielded amplified TCR beta CDR3 regions. The HTBI primer set was used in a first-round RT-PCR of the TCR CDR3. A single record per CDR3 protein comes from TCRdb applying MiXCR to the multiplex PCR reads. The table lists hundreds of thousands of distinct CDR3 sequences, around 14% of them singletons, with over 8.5% in the top ten. The CDR3 sequence is 15 residues long. Germline V gives CDR1 MNHEY, CDR2 SVGEGT. The J segment lost 5 bases and the V segment lost 6 bases, leaving 12 bases of the junction unmatched.

Input material: blood. The source of this sequence is a woman aged 18-30 years with Graves' hyperthyroidism. The chain has TRBV6-2 or TRBV6-3 and TRBJ2-5; 7 bases align to TRBD2. CDR3 sequence (DNA): TGTGCCAGCAGGAAACGCGGGAGCCCCTCGGAGACCCAGTACTTC. Residues: CASRKRGSPSETQYF.